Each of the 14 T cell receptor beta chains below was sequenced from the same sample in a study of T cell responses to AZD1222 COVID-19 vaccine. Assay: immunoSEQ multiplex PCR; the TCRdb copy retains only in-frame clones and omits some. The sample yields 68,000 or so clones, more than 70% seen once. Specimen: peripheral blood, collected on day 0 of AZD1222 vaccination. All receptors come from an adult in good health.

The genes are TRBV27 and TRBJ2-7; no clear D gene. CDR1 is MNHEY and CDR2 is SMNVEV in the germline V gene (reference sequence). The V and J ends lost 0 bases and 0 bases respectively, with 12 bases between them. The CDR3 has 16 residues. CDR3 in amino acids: CASSLSASPSSYEQYF. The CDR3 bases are TGTGCCAGCAGTTTATCTGCCTCCCCGAGCTCCTACGAGCAGTACTTC.

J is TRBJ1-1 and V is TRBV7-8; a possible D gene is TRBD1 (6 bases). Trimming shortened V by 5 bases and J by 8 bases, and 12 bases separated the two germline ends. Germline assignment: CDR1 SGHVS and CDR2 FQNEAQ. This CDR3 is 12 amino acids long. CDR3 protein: CASSATGSEAFF. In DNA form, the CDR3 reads TGTGCCAGCAGCGCGACAGGTTCCGAAGCTTTCTTT.

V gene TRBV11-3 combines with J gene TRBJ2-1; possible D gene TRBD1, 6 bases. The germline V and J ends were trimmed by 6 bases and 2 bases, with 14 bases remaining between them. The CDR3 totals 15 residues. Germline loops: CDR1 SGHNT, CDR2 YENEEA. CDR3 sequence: CASSEQGGAYNEQFF. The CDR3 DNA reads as TGTGCCAGCAGTGAACAGGGTGGCGCCTACAATGAGCAGTTCTTC.

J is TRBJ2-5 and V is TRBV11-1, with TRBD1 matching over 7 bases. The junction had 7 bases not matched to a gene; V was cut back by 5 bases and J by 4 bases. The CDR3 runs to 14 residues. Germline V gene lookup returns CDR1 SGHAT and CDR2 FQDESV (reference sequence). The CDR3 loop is CASSKGGPGETQYF. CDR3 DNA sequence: TGTGCCAGCAGCAAAGGGGGCCCGGGAGAGACCCAGTACTTC.

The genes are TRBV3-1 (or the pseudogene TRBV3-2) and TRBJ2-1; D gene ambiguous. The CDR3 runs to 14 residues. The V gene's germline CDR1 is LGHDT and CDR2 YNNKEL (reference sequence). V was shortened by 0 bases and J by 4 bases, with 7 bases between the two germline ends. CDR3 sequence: CASSQDPLYNEQFF. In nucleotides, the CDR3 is TGTGCCAGCAGCCAAGATCCCCTATACAATGAGCAGTTCTTC.

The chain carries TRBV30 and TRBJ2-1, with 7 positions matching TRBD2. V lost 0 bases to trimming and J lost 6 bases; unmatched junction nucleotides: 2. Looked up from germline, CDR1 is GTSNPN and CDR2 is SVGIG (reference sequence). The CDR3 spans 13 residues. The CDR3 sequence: CAWSVGRVNEQFF. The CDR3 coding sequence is TGTGCCTGGAGTGTTGGGAGGGTCAATGAGCAGTTCTTC.

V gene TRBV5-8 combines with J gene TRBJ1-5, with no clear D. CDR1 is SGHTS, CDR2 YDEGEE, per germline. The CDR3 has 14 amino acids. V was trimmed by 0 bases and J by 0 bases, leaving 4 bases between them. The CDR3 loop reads CASSLAGSNQPQHF. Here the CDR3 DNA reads TGTGCCAGCAGCTTGGCCGGTAGCAATCAGCCCCAGCATTTT. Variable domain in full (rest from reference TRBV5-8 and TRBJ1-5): EAGVTQSPTHLIKTRGQQATLRCSPISGHTSVYWYQQALGLGLQFLLWYDEGEERNRGNFPPRFSGRQFPNYSSELNVNALELEDSALYLCASSLAGSNQPQHFGDGTRLSIL.

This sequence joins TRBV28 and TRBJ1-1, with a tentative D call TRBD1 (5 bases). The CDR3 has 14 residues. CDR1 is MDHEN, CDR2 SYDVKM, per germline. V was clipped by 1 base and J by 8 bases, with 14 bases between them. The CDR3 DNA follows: TGTGCCAGCAGTTTATCTCGGGGCCCCACCGAAGCTTTCTTT. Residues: CASSLSRGPTEAFF.

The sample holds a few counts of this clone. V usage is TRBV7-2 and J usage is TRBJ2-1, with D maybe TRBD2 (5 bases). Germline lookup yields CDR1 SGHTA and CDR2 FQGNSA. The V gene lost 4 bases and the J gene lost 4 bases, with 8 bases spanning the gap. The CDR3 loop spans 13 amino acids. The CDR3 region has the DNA TGTGCCAGCAGCTCGCAGCGGTACAATGAGCAGTTCTTC. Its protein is CASSSQRYNEQFF.

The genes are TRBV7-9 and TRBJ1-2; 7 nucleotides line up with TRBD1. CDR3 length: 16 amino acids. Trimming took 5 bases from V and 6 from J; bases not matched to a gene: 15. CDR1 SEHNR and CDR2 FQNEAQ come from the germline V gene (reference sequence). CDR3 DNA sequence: TGTGCCAGCAGCAACCCGACAGGGCCGAGAGGGGATGGCTACACCTTC. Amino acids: CASSNPTGPRGDGYTF.

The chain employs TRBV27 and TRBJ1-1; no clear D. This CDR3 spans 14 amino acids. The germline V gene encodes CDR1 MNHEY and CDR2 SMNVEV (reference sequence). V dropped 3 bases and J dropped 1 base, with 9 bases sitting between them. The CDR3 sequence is CASSLARKNTEAFF. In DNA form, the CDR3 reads TGTGCCAGCAGTTTGGCCAGGAAGAACACTGAAGCTTTCTTT.

CDR3 region: CASSRGAAGRSWYF. DNA of the CDR3: TGTGCCAGCAGTAGGGGGGCAGCCGGGAGATCTTGGTACTTC. This rearrangement joins TRBV6-5 to TRBJ2-7, with D possibly being TRBD1 or TRBD2 (6 bases each). The germline V gene encodes CDR1 MNHEY and CDR2 SVGAGI. The CDR3 length is 14 residues. Trimming took off 5 bases at V and 12 bases at J, with 23 bases between the two ends.

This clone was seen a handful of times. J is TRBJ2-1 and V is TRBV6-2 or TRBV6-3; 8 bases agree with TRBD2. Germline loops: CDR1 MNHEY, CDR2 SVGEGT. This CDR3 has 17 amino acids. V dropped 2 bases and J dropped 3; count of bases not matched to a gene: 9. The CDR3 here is CASSYSPLAGLYNEQFF. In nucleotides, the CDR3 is TGTGCCAGCAGTTACAGCCCCCTAGCGGGCCTCTACAATGAGCAGTTCTTC.

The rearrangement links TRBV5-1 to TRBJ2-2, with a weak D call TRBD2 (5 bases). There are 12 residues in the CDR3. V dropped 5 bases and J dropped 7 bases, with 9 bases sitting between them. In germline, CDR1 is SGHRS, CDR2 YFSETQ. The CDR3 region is CASSSDDGELFF. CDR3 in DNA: TGCGCCAGCAGTAGCGACGACGGGGAGCTGTTTTTT.